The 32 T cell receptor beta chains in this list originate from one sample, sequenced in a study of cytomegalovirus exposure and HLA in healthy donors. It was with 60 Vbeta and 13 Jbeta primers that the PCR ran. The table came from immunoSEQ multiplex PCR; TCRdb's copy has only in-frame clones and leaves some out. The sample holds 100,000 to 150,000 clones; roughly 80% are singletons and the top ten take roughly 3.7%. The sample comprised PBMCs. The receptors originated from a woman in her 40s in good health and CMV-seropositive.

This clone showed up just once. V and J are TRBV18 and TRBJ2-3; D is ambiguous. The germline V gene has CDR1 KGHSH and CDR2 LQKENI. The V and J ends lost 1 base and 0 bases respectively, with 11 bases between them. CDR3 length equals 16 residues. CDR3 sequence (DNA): TGTGCCAGCTCACCACGGAACGGGTCGAGCACAGATACGCAGTATTTT. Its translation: CASSPRNGSSTDTQYF.

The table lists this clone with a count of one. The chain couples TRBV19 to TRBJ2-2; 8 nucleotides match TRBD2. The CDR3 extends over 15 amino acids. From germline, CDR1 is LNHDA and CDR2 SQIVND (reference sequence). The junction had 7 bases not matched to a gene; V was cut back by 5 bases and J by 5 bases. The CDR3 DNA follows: TGTGCCAGTAGTCCCCCCGGGACTAGAACCGGGGAGCTGTTTTTT. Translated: CASSPPGTRTGELFF.

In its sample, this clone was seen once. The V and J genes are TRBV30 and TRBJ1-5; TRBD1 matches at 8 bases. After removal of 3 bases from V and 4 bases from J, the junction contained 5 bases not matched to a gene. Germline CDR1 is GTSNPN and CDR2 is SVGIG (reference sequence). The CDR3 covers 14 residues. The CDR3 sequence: CAWRRTGKNQPQHF. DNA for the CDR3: TGTGCCTGGAGACGGACAGGGAAAAATCAGCCCCAGCATTTT.

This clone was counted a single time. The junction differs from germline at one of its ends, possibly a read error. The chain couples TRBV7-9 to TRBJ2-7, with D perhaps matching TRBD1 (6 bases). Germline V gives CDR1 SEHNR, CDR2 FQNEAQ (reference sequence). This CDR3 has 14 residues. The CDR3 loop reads CSSSHTRQAYEQYF. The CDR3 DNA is TGTTCCAGCAGTCATACTAGACAGGCCTACGAGCAGTACTTC.

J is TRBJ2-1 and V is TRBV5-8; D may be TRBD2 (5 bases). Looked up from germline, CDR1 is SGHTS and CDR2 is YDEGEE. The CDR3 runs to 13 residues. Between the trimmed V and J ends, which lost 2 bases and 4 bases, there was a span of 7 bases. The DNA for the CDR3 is TGTGCCAGCAGCTTCGGGGTTTACAATGAGCAGTTCTTC. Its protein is CASSFGVYNEQFF. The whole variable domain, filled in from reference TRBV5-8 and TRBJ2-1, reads EAGVTQSPTHLIKTRGQQATLRCSPISGHTSVYWYQQALGLGLQFLLWYDEGEERNRGNFPPRFSGRQFPNYSSELNVNALELEDSALYLCASSFGVYNEQFFGPGTRLTVL.

The CDR3 reads CASIIFGGGEGYSAFF. In nucleotides, the CDR3 is TGTGCCAGCATTATCTTTGGGGGGGGCGAAGGTTATTCGGCTTTCTTT. The chain employs TRBV6-6 and TRBJ1-1; tentatively, D is TRBD1 (6 bases). The CDR3 sequence is 16 residues long. Germline loops: CDR1 MNHNY, CDR2 SVGAGI (reference sequence). Trimming stripped 7 bases from V and 11 bases from J, with 29 bases between.

DNA of the CDR3: TGTGCCAGCAGTGATCTAGTACTGGGCTCCTACAATGAGCAGTTCTTC. Its translation: CASSDLVLGSYNEQFF. The rearrangement joins TRBV2 to TRBJ2-1; D remains unclear. V dropped 3 bases and J dropped 0 bases, with 12 bases sitting between them. The CDR3 is 16 amino acids. The germline V gene encodes CDR1 SNHLY and CDR2 FYNNEI.

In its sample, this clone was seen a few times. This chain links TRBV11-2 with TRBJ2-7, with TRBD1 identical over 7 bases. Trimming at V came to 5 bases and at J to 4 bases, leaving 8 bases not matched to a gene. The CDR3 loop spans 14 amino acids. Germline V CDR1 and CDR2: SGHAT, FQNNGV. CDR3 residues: CASSLGSGGYEQYF. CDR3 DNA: TGTGCCAGCAGCCTCGGGTCAGGGGGTTACGAGCAGTACTTC.

The DNA for the CDR3 is TGTGCCAGCAGTCCAGCACAGGGGCAGTTCTTC. It specifies CASSPAQGQFF. The chain combines TRBV6-1 with TRBJ2-1, with a tentative D call TRBD1 (6 bases). The V end lost 5 bases, the J end lost 12 bases, and 11 bases lay between the germline ends. This CDR3 is 11 amino acids long. Germline V gene lookup returns CDR1 MNHNS and CDR2 SASEGT.

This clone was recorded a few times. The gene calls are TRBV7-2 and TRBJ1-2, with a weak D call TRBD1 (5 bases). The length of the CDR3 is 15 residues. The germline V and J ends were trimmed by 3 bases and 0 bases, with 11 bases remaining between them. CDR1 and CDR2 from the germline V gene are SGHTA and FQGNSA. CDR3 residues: CASSFNGGANYGYTF. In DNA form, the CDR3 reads TGTGCCAGCAGCTTTAATGGGGGGGCTAACTATGGCTACACCTTC.

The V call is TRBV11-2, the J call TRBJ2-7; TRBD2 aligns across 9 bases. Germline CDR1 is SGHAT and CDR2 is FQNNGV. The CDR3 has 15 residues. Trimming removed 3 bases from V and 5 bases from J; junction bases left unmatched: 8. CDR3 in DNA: TGTGCCAGCAGCTTGTATCGTAGCGGGAGAAACGAGCAGTACTTC. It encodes CASSLYRSGRNEQYF.

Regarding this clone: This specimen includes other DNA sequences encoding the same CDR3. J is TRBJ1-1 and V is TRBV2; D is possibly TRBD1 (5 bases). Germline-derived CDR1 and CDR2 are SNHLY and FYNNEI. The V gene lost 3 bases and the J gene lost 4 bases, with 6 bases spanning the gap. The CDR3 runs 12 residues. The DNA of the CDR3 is TGTGCCAGCAGTGATAGGGGCACTGAAGCTTTCTTT. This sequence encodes CASSDRGTEAFF.

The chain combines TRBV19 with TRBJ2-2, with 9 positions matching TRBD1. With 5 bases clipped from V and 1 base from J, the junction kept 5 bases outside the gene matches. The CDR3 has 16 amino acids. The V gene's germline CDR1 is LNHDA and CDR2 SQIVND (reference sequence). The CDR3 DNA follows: TGTGCCAGTAGTCTCCCGGGACAGGGGAACACCGGGGAGCTGTTTTTT. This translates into CASSLPGQGNTGELFF.

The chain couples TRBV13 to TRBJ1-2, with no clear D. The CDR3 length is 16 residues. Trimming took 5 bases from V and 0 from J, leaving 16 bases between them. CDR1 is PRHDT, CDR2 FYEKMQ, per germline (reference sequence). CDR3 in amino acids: CASSQNQDSANYGYTF. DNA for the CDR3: TGTGCCAGCAGCCAGAATCAGGATTCAGCTAACTATGGCTACACCTTC.

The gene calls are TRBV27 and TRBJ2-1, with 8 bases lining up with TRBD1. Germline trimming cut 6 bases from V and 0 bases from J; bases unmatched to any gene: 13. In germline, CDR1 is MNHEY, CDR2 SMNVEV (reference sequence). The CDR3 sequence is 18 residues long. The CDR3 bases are TGTGCCAGCAGGACTGGACAGGGCTCTAGGAGCTCCTACAATGAGCAGTTCTTC. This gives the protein CASRTGQGSRSSYNEQFF.

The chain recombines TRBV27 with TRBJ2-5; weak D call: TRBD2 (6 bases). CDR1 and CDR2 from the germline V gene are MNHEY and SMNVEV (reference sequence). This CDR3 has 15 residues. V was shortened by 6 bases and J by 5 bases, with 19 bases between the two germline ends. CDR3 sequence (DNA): TGTGCCAGCAGCTCCCCCGGGGGACCCGAGGAGACCCAGTACTTC. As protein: CASSSPGGPEETQYF.

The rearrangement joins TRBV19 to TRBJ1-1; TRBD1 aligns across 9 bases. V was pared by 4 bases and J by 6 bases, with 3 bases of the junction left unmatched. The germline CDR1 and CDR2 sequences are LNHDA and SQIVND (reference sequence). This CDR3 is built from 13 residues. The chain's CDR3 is CASSRQGDPEAFF. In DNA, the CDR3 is TGTGCCAGTAGTAGACAGGGGGACCCTGAAGCTTTCTTT.

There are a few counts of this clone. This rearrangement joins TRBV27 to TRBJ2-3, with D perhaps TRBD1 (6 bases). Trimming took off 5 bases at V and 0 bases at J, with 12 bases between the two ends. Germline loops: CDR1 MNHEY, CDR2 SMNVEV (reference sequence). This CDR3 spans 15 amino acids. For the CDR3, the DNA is TGTGCCAGCAGTCGCGGACAGTCTAGCACAGATACGCAGTATTTT. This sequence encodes CASSRGQSSTDTQYF.

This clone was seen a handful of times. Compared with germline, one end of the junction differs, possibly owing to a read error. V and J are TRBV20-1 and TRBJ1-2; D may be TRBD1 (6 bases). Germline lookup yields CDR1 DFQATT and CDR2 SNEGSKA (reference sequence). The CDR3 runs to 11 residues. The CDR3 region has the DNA TGCAGTGCTAGACAAGGGGGACGAGCGTTCTTC. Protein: CSARQGGRAFF.

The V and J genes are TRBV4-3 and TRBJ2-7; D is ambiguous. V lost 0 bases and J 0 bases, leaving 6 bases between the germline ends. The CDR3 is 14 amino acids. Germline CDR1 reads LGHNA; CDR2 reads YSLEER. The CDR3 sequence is CASSQDLSSYEQYF. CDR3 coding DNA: TGCGCCAGCAGCCAAGACTTGAGCTCCTACGAGCAGTACTTC.

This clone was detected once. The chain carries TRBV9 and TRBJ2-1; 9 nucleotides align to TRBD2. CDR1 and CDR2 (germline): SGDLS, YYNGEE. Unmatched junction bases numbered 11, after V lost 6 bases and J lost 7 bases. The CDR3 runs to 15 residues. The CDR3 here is CASTALAGPGNEQFF. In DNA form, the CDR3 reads TGTGCCAGCACCGCTCTAGCGGGACCAGGGAATGAGCAGTTCTTC.

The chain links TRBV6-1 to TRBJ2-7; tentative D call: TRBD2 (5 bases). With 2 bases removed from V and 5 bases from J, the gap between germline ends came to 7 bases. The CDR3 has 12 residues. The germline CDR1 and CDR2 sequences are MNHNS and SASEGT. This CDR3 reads CASSEWENEQYF. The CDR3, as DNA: TGTGCCAGCAGTGAATGGGAGAACGAGCAGTACTTC.

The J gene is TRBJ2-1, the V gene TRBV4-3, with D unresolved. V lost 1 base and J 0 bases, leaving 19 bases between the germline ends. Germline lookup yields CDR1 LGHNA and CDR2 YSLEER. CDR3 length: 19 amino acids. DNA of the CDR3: TGCGCCAGCAGCCAAGCCCACCCCTATCTCGGGTTCTCCTACAATGAGCAGTTCTTC. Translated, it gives CASSQAHPYLGFSYNEQFF.

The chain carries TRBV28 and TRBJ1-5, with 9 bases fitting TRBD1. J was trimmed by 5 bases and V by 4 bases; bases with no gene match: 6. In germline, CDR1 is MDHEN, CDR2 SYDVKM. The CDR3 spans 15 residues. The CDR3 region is CASSSTGQGYQPQHF. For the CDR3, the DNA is TGTGCCAGCAGTTCGACGGGACAGGGATATCAGCCCCAGCATTTT.

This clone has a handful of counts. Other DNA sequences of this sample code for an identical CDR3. CDR3 sequence reads: CASSPRDRGEAFF. The CDR3 DNA is TGTGCCAGCTCACCGCGGGACAGGGGAGAAGCTTTCTTT. V gene TRBV18 combines with J gene TRBJ1-1, with TRBD1 identical over 10 bases. The trim removed 3 bases at V and 8 bases at J, leaving 3 bases unmatched. Germline V gives CDR1 KGHSH, CDR2 LQKENI. There are 13 residues in the CDR3.

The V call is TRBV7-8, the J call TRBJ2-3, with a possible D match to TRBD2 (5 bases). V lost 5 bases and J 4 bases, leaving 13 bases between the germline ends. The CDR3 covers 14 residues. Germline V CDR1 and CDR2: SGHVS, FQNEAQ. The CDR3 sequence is CASSALLVSDTQYF. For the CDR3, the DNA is TGTGCCAGCAGCGCTCTACTAGTTTCAGATACGCAGTATTTT.

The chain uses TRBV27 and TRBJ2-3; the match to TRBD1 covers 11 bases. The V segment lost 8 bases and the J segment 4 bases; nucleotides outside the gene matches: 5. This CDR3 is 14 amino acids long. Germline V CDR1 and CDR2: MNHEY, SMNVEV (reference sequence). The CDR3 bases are TGTGCCAGCGGACAGGGGGCGCTTGCAGATACGCAGTATTTT. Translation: CASGQGALADTQYF.

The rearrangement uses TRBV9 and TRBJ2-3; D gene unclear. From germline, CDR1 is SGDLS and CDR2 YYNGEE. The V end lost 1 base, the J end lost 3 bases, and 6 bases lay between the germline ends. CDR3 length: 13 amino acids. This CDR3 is CASSVISTDTQYF. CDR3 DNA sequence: TGTGCCAGCAGCGTAATCTCGACAGATACGCAGTATTTT.

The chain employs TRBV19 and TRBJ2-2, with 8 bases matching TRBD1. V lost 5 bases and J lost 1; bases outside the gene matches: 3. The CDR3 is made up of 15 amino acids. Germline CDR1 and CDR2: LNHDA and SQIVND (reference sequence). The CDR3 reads CASSYDRGNTGELFF. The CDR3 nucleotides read TGTGCCAGTAGTTACGACAGGGGGAACACCGGGGAGCTGTTTTTT.

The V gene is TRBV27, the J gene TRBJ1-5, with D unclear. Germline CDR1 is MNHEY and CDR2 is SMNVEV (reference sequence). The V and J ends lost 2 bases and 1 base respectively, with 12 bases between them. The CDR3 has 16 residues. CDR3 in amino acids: CASSLAGGLSNQPQHF. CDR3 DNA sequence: TGTGCCAGCAGTTTAGCAGGAGGTCTCAGCAATCAGCCCCAGCATTTT.

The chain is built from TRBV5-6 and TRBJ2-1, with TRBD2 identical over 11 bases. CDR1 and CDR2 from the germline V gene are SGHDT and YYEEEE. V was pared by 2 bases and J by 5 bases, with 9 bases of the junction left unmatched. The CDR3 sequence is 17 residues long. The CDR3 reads CASSFRLAGRPDNEQFF. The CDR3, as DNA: TGTGCCAGCAGCTTTAGACTAGCGGGACGACCAGACAATGAGCAGTTCTTC.

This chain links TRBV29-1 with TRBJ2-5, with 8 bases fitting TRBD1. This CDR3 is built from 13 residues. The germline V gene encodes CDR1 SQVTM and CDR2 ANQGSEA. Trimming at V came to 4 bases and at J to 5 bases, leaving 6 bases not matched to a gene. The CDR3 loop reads CSVGQGAYETQYF. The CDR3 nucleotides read TGCAGCGTTGGGCAGGGGGCTTACGAGACCCAGTACTTC.